This section outlines one T cell receptor beta chain sequence together with its context. Treatment here: oral pan-JAK inhibitor, 5-10 mg twice daily. Collection of lesional scalp punch biopsies and peripheral blood was performed in alopecia areata patients. Following RNA extraction, reverse transcription yielded cDNA that acted as the sequencing template. Clones were read by immunoSEQ multiplex PCR, and TCRdb kept only the in-frame ones, dropping some. The sample has roughly 6,000 clones, 50% to 70% seen once. This sample was included in a study of CD8+ T cells in alopecia areata. The CDR3 covers 15 residues. The germline gives CDR1 MNHNS, CDR2 SASEGT. J was trimmed by 8 bases and V by 6 bases; bases with no gene match: 7.

The chain joins TRBV6-1 to TRBJ2-1; 13 nucleotides match TRBD2. The sample in question was skin, obtained between weeks 30 and 35, from a patient treated with tofacitinib. This sequence was found in a human donor with alopecia areata. CDR3 bases: TGTGCCAGCAGCCAACTAGCGGGAGGGCCCCATGAGCAGTTCTTC. Amino acids: CASSQLAGGPHEQFF.